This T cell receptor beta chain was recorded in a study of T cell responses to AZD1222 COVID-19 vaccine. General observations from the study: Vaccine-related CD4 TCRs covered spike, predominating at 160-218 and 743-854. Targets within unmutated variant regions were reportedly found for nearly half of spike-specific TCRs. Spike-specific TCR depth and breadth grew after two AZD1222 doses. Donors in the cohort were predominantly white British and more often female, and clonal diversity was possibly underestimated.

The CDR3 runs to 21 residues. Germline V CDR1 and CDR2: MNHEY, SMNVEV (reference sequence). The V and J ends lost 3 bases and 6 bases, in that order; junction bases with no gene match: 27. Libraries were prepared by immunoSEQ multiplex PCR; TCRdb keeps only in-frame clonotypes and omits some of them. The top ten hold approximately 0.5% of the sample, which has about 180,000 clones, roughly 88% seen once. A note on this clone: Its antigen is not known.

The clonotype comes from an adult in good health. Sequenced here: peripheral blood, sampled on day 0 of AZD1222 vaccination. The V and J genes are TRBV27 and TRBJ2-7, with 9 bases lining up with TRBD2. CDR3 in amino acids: CASSFLPRTIAGGPRPTEQYF. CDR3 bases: TGTGCCAGCAGTTTTCTCCCCCGAACGATTGCGGGAGGGCCTCGACCTACCGAGCAGTACTTC.